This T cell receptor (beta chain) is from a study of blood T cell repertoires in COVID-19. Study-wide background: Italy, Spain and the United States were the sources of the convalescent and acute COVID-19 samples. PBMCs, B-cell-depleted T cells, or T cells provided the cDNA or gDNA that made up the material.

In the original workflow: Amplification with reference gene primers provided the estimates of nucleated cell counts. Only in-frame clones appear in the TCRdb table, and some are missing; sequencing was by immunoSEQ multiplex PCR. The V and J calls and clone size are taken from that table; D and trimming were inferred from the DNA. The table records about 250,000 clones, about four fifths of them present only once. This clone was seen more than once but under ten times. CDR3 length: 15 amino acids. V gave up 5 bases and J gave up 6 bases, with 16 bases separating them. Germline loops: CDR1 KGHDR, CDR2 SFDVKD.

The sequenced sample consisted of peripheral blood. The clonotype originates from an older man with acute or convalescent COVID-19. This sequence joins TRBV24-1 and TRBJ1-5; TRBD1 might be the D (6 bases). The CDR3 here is CATSALGGASQPQHF. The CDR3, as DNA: TGTGCCACCAGTGCCTTGGGGGGGGCGAGTCAGCCCCAGCATTTT.